This TCR beta chain was captured in a study of blood T cell repertoires in COVID-19. For the study at large: Samples representing acute and convalescent COVID-19 were sourced from the United States, Italy and Spain. Sample material is recorded as cDNA or gDNA derived from T cells, B-cell-depleted T cells, or PBMCs.

In the authors' workflow: Amplification from reference gene primers served as the basis for estimated nucleated cell counts. TCRdb's table, derived via immunoSEQ multiplex PCR, lists solely in-frame clones and lacks some. V and J calls plus clone size are reproduced from that table; the DNA served to infer D and trimming. This table holds roughly 170,000 clones, about three quarters found once. The source material was peripheral blood. The TCR originated in a woman in her 70s with acute or convalescent COVID-19.

The CDR3 sequence is CAWSGSSDSPLHF. The CDR3 nucleotides are TGTGCCTGGAGCGGGTCCTCGGATTCACCCCTCCACTTT. The chain recombines TRBV30 with TRBJ1-6; D not resolved. V dropped 3 bases and J dropped 8 bases, with 11 bases sitting between them. This CDR3 has 13 residues. The germline CDR1 and CDR2 sequences are GTSNPN and SVGIG (reference sequence).